Following are 26 T cell receptor beta chains from one sample sequenced in a study of blood T cell repertoires in COVID-19. Sequencing used immunoSEQ multiplex PCR; TCRdb keeps in-frame clones, though not all of them. The data hold some 300,000 clones, with more than 85% observed a single time. The sequencing sample was made of PBMCs or T cells enriched from blood (not recorded which). The receptors stem from a woman in her twenties or thirties who had recovered from COVID-19.

The V call is TRBV7-8, the J call TRBJ1-3; TRBD1 aligns across 8 bases. CDR1 is SGHVS and CDR2 is FQNEAQ in the germline V gene. With 3 bases clipped from V and 8 bases from J, the junction kept 6 bases outside the gene matches. CDR3 length equals 14 residues. The chain's CDR3 is CASSFQGAGDTIYF. The CDR3 nucleotides read TGTGCCAGCAGCTTTCAGGGGGCAGGGGACACCATATATTTT.

V is TRBV4-1 and J is TRBJ1-1, with D possibly matching TRBD1 (5 bases). Trimming stripped 0 bases from V and 4 bases from J, with 15 bases between. CDR1 and CDR2 from the germline V gene are MGHRA and YSYEKL. The CDR3 loop spans 16 amino acids. The CDR3 is CASSQDRALRGTEAFF. In DNA form, the CDR3 reads TGCGCCAGCAGCCAAGACAGGGCCCTTAGGGGCACTGAAGCTTTCTTT.

This clone was seen only a few times. This rearrangement joins TRBV30 to TRBJ1-2; D possibly corresponds to TRBD1 (5 bases). Trimming cost V 2 bases and J 8 bases, with 9 bases left between them. The CDR3 has 11 amino acids. Germline V gives CDR1 GTSNPN, CDR2 SVGIG (reference sequence). CDR3 protein: CAWSPGPGYTF. The CDR3 nucleotides read TGTGCCTGGAGTCCAGGGCCGGGCTACACCTTC.

The chain employs TRBV7-2 and TRBJ2-3, with D maybe TRBD2 (7 bases). V lost 1 base to trimming and J lost 4 bases, with 18 bases between them. Germline CDR1 SGHTA, CDR2 FQGNSA. The length of the CDR3 is 17 residues. The CDR3 is CASSLERGGARSDTQYF. The CDR3 DNA sequence: TGTGCCAGCAGCTTAGAACGAGGGGGGGCAAGGTCAGATACGCAGTATTTT.

The chain uses TRBV9 and TRBJ2-2, with 11 bases identical to TRBD2. Germline V CDR1 and CDR2: SGDLS, YYNGEE. V shed 0 bases and J 0 bases; nucleotides not matched to a gene: 7. This CDR3 is built from 19 residues. The CDR3 reads CASSVGLAGGFTNTGELFF. The CDR3 region has the DNA TGTGCCAGCAGCGTAGGCCTAGCGGGGGGATTTACGAACACCGGGGAGCTGTTTTTT.

The chain employs TRBV12-3 or TRBV12-4 and TRBJ2-3; D ambiguous. Trimming removed 4 bases at V and 5 bases at J, with 4 bases between. This CDR3 is 11 amino acids long. The CDR3 DNA is TGTGCCAGCAGTTCCCTAGATACGCAGTATTTT. Its protein is CASSSLDTQYF.

The rearrangement joins TRBV9 to TRBJ2-1; TRBD1 matches 8 bases. The CDR3 runs 14 residues. J lost 5 bases, V lost 4 bases, and 5 bases had no gene match. The germline gives CDR1 SGDLS, CDR2 YYNGEE. This CDR3 reads CASSMDRVHNEQFF. CDR3 in DNA: TGTGCCAGCAGCATGGACAGGGTTCACAATGAGCAGTTCTTC.

The chain recombines TRBV11-2 with TRBJ1-2; 11 nucleotides line up with TRBD1. The CDR3 extends over 14 amino acids. V lost 6 bases to trimming and J lost 6 bases; unmatched junction nucleotides: 6. The germline V gene has CDR1 SGHAT and CDR2 FQNNGV. CDR3 sequence (DNA): TGTGCCAGCAGGAGGACAGGGGGCGTTGATGGCTACACCTTC. Protein: CASRRTGGVDGYTF.

J is TRBJ2-3 and V is TRBV5-1; TRBD2 is a possible D gene (5 bases). The CDR3 length is 16 residues. Germline V gene data show CDR1 as SGHRS and CDR2 as YFSETQ. The V end was cut by 4 bases, the J end by 0 bases, with 15 bases between. As DNA, the CDR3 is TGCGCCAGCAGCCCCGGACTTTCATCTAGCACAGATACGCAGTATTTT. The encoded protein is CASSPGLSSSTDTQYF.

The chain is built from TRBV19 and TRBJ2-2, with TRBD1 matching over 9 bases. The CDR3 has 13 amino acids. Per the germline V gene, CDR1 is LNHDA and CDR2 is SQIVND (reference sequence). Trimming cost V 9 bases and J 4 bases; bases outside gene matches: 3. The CDR3 DNA reads TGTGCCAGCGGACAGGGGCTCACCGGGGAGCTGTTTTTT. Encoded protein: CASGQGLTGELFF.

The J gene is TRBJ2-1, the V gene TRBV9; D gene uncertain. V was clipped by 0 bases and J by 0 bases, with 7 bases between them. Germline V gene data show CDR1 as SGDLS and CDR2 as YYNGEE. This CDR3 comprises 15 residues. CDR3 bases: TGTGCCAGCAGCGTAGTTTCGAGCTCCTACAATGAGCAGTTCTTC. Protein: CASSVVSSSYNEQFF.

The chain couples TRBV6-5 to TRBJ2-2; D possibly corresponds to TRBD2 (5 bases). The V gene's germline CDR1 is MNHEY and CDR2 SVGAGI. Trimming shortened V by 5 bases and J by 7 bases, and 8 bases separated the two germline ends. This CDR3 region has 12 residues. The CDR3, as DNA: TGTGCCAGCAGTCGAGGGAGCGGGGAGCTGTTTTTT. This sequence encodes CASSRGSGELFF.

The count of this clone is one. The gene calls are TRBV4-2 and TRBJ1-4, with TRBD1 matching 9 bases. V dropped 4 bases and J dropped 8; count of bases not matched to a gene: 2. The CDR3 consists of 13 residues. The germline CDR1 and CDR2 sequences are LGHNA and YNFKEQ. CDR3 nucleotide sequence: TGTGCCAGCAGCCCGGACAGGGGCGAAAAACTGTTTTTT. This translates into CASSPDRGEKLFF.

The rearrangement links TRBV6-5 to TRBJ1-5, with no clear D. V lost 0 bases, J lost 1 base, and 10 bases lay in between. Germline V lookup: CDR1 MNHEY, CDR2 SVGAGI. This CDR3 contains 16 residues. CDR3 loop: CASSYSFGGSNQPQHF. The CDR3 nucleotides read TGTGCCAGCAGTTACTCTTTCGGCGGCAGCAATCAGCCCCAGCATTTT.

The rearrangement joins TRBV9 to TRBJ1-1, with a tentative D call TRBD1 (5 bases). V was shortened by 0 bases and J by 0 bases, with 6 bases between the two germline ends. Germline values: CDR1 SGDLS, CDR2 YYNGEE. This CDR3 region has 14 residues. The CDR3 protein is CASSVGGVNTEAFF. CDR3 sequence (DNA): TGTGCCAGCAGCGTAGGGGGGGTGAACACTGAAGCTTTCTTT.

The genes are TRBV23-1 and TRBJ2-2; 9 positions match TRBD1. TRBV23-1 is an ORF, and what it does is uncertain. The CDR3 is made up of 18 amino acids. The V and J ends lost 4 bases and 1 base, in that order; junction bases with no gene match: 10. The CDR3 DNA sequence: TGCGCCAGCAGTCCCTGGACAGGGGAGGCGGAGAACACCGGGGAGCTGTTTTTT. It specifies CASSPWTGEAENTGELFF.

The genes are TRBV9 and TRBJ1-2; the match to TRBD1 covers 7 bases. V trimming: 3 bases; J trimming: 3 bases; junction bases outside the gene matches: 11. Germline V lookup: CDR1 SGDLS, CDR2 YYNGEE. The CDR3 extends over 16 amino acids. In nucleotides, the CDR3 is TGTGCCAGCAGCGCTGCGAGGGGGACAGAAGACTATGGCTACACCTTC. The encoded protein is CASSAARGTEDYGYTF.

For the CDR3, the DNA is TGTGCCAGCAGCAAGGGGACAGGGGGGACCCAGTACTTC. Encoded protein: CASSKGTGGTQYF. The chain is built from TRBV13 and TRBJ2-5, with 11 bases lining up with TRBD1. Germline-derived CDR1 and CDR2 are PRHDT and FYEKMQ (reference sequence). V lost 5 bases, J lost 7 bases, and 3 bases stayed unmatched. The CDR3 has 13 residues.

The chain combines TRBV29-1 with TRBJ2-2, with a tentative D call TRBD1 (5 bases). Germline V gene lookup returns CDR1 SQVTM and CDR2 ANQGSEA. The CDR3 totals 14 residues. Trimming took off 3 bases at V and 4 bases at J, with 12 bases between the two ends. CDR3 sequence (DNA): TGCAGCGTTGACTCAGGGATGGGCACCGGGGAGCTGTTTTTT. This encodes CSVDSGMGTGELFF.

This chain's CDR3 is CASSHQVGSEAFF. CDR3 nucleotides: TGTGCCAGCAGTCATCAGGTGGGTTCTGAAGCTTTCTTT. J is TRBJ1-1 and V is TRBV12-3 or TRBV12-4, with no clear D. V was trimmed by 5 bases and J by 6 bases, leaving 13 bases between them. The CDR3 has 13 amino acids.

The chain employs TRBV7-6 and TRBJ1-4; possibly TRBD1 for D (6 bases). The CDR3 is 16 amino acids. The V end lost 0 bases, the J end lost 5 bases, and 13 bases lay between the germline ends. The germline CDR1 and CDR2 sequences are SGHVS and FNYEAQ. CDR3 nucleotides: TGTGCCAGCAGCTTAGCCCCCGGGACACCGAATGAAAAACTGTTTTTT. Translating gives CASSLAPGTPNEKLFF.

This sequence joins TRBV5-1 and TRBJ1-1, with unresolved D. The CDR3 is 15 amino acids. Germline V gene sequence: CDR1 SGHRS, CDR2 YFSETQ. Trimming took 5 bases from V and 1 from J, leaving 15 bases between them. CDR3 protein: CASREAERKNTEAFF. The CDR3 bases are TGCGCCAGCAGGGAGGCTGAGCGGAAGAACACTGAAGCTTTCTTT.

This chain joins TRBV27 and TRBJ1-1; D is ambiguous. V lost 5 bases, J lost 1 base, and 14 bases lay in between. Germline loops: CDR1 MNHEY, CDR2 SMNVEV (reference sequence). The CDR3 length is 15 residues. The CDR3 DNA sequence: TGTGCCAGCAGTATGAGCAGGTCCACGAACACTGAAGCTTTCTTT. This gives the protein CASSMSRSTNTEAFF.

This chain uses TRBV10-1 with TRBJ2-1; the match to TRBD1 covers 7 bases. Germline values: CDR1 WNHNN, CDR2 SYGVQD (reference sequence). The CDR3 spans 16 residues. V lost 2 bases and J lost 8; bases outside the gene matches: 12. The CDR3 DNA follows: TGCGCCAGCAGTGAGGGAGGACAGGCCCGAGAGGATGAGCAGTTCTTC. It yields the protein CASSEGGQAREDEQFF.

The V and J genes are TRBV3-1 (or the pseudogene TRBV3-2) and TRBJ2-1; tentative D call: TRBD2 (6 bases). Germline CDR1 and CDR2: LGHDT and YNNKEL (reference sequence). V was trimmed by 1 base and J by 0 bases, leaving 16 bases between them. This CDR3 comprises 18 residues. CDR3 amino acids: CASSQGEADYSSYNEQFF. The CDR3 region has the DNA TGTGCCAGCAGCCAAGGTGAAGCGGACTATAGCTCCTACAATGAGCAGTTCTTC.

The chain employs TRBV5-1 and TRBJ1-4; TRBD1 aligns across 11 bases. This CDR3 has 14 residues. Per the germline V gene, CDR1 is SGHRS and CDR2 is YFSETQ. Trimming took 4 bases from V and 12 from J; bases not matched to a gene: 8. CDR3 loop: CASSLRTGGRELFF. Written as DNA, the CDR3 is TGCGCCAGCAGCCTACGGACAGGGGGCAGGGAACTGTTTTTT.